These T cell receptor beta chains were read from a single sample in a study of cytomegalovirus exposure and HLA in healthy donors. Clones were sequenced by immunoSEQ multiplex PCR, and TCRdb holds only the in-frame ones, with some missing. The sample records about 160,000 clones, approximately 80% being singletons. The sequencing input was PBMCs. These receptors originate from a man aged 30 to 39 in good health and CMV-seropositive. Both conserved end residues are part of each CDR3. The D gene is left open where the match is weak. Size is omitted from some rows. Given values are once, few, many or a class for expanded clones.

j_call d_call v_call clone_size cdr3_aa cdr3_nt
TRBJ2-3 . TRBV5-1 few CASSLGRGVSTDTQYF TGCGCCAGCAGCTTGGGACGGGGAGTTAGCACAGATACGCAGTATTTT
TRBJ1-5 TRBD1 TRBV27 few CASSADRARQPQHF TGTGCCAGCAGTGCAGACAGGGCTCGACAGCCCCAGCATTTT
TRBJ2-3 . TRBV7-9 . CASSFAEADTQYF TGTGCCAGCAGCTTCGCCGAGGCAGATACGCAGTATTTT
TRBJ2-7 . TRBV7-2 . CASSLGVRGHEQYF TGTGCCAGCAGCTTAGGAGTCAGGGGCCACGAGCAGTACTTC
TRBJ1-2 . TRBV5-6 few CASSLAEPTFFGYTF TGTGCCAGCAGCTTGGCGGAGCCCACCTTTTTCGGCTACACCTTC
TRBJ1-4 TRBD1 TRBV28 . CASSLFDRGPNEKLFF TGTGCCAGCAGTTTATTTGACAGGGGCCCTAATGAAAAACTGTTTTTT
TRBJ2-7 TRBD2 TRBV5-6 once CASSPWTSGEFYYEQYF TGTGCCAGCAGCCCCTGGACTAGCGGGGAATTCTACTACGAGCAGTACTTC
TRBJ1-2 . TRBV2 . CASSEQYGYTF TGTGCCAGCAGTGAACAGTATGGCTACACCTTC
TRBJ2-7 TRBD1 TRBV6-5 . CASSYDRGQSYEQYF TGTGCCAGCAGTTACGACAGGGGGCAATCCTACGAGCAGTACTTC
TRBJ2-3 . TRBV27 . CASSSRADSRMDTQYF TGTGCCAGCAGTTCCCGTGCGGACAGCAGAATGGATACGCAGTATTTT
TRBJ2-7 . TRBV19 . CASSIEGSAYEQYF TGTGCCAGTAGTATCGAGGGATCCGCCTACGAGCAGTACTTC
TRBJ2-7 . TRBV7-6 . CASSPPGVYEQYF TGTGCCAGCAGCCCGCCCGGGGTCTACGAGCAGTACTTC
TRBJ2-2 TRBD2 TRBV6-5 . CASSYGGEHTGELFF TGTGCCAGCAGTTACGGGGGGGAGCACACCGGGGAGCTGTTTTTT
TRBJ2-6 . TRBV19 . CASTMTDSGANVLTF TGTGCCAGTACCATGACAGACTCTGGGGCCAACGTCCTGACTTTC
TRBJ2-3 . TRBV6-5 . CASSYRGTDTQYF TGTGCCAGCAGTTATAGGGGTACAGATACGCAGTATTTT
TRBJ2-1 . TRBV6-5 . CASSYSWAADNEQFF TGTGCCAGCAGTTACTCCTGGGCAGCAGACAATGAGCAGTTCTTC
TRBJ2-5 TRBD1 TRBV6-1 . CASSARTGEETQYF TGTGCCAGCAGTGCCCGGACAGGGGAAGAGACCCAGTACTTC
TRBJ1-5 TRBD1 TRBV28 . CASSPQGGLGNQPQHF TGTGCCAGCAGCCCCCAGGGGGGCTTAGGGAATCAGCCCCAGCATTTT
TRBJ2-5 TRBD1 TRBV13 few CASSFLPGQGHETQYF TGTGCCAGCAGCTTCCTCCCGGGACAGGGGCACGAGACCCAGTACTTC
TRBJ1-5 TRBD1 TRBV9 . CASWDRGQVGNQPQHF TGTGCCAGTTGGGACAGGGGGCAAGTGGGCAATCAGCCCCAGCATTTT
TRBJ2-7 TRBD1 TRBV28 . CASSIGQGGYEQYF TGTGCCAGCAGTATTGGACAGGGGGGCTACGAGCAGTACTTC
TRBJ2-2 . TRBV2 once CASSARVSDTGELFF TGTGCCAGCAGTGCTCGCGTTTCGGACACCGGGGAGCTGTTTTTT
TRBJ1-4 TRBD1 TRBV5-1 . CASSFGGQSPNEKLFF TGCGCCAGCAGCTTCGGGGGACAGTCTCCTAATGAAAAACTGTTTTTT
TRBJ1-5 . TRBV4-2 . CASSRLGGQGQPQHF TGTGCCAGCAGCCGCCTCGGGGGTCAGGGTCAGCCCCAGCATTTT
TRBJ1-4 . TRBV27 . CASSPNLEKLFF TGTGCCAGCAGTCCCAATTTGGAAAAACTGTTTTTT
TRBJ1-5 . TRBV28 . CASSSSGAGRQPQHF TGTGCCAGCAGTTCCTCTGGTGCAGGGCGGCAGCCCCAGCATTTT
TRBJ2-7 TRBD1 TRBV5-1 . CASSLPRTGDYEQYF TGCGCCAGCAGCCTTCCTAGGACAGGGGACTACGAGCAGTACTTC
TRBJ1-2 . TRBV7-6 . CASKLGEGSNYGYTF TGTGCCAGCAAACTAGGGGAGGGGAGTAACTATGGCTACACCTTC
TRBJ1-2 . TRBV4-3 . CASSRALQGVDYGYTF TGCGCCAGCAGCCGAGCATTACAGGGAGTGGACTATGGCTACACCTTC
TRBJ1-4 TRBD1 TRBV19 . CATLKTDRGNEKLFF TGTGCCACCCTAAAGACTGACAGGGGGAATGAAAAACTGTTTTTT
TRBJ2-3 TRBD1 TRBV5-8 . CASSLQGGGADTQYF TGTGCCAGCAGCCTACAGGGGGGCGGTGCAGATACGCAGTATTTT
TRBJ2-1 . TRBV6-6 . CASSHRDLYNEQFF TGTGCCAGCAGTCACAGGGACCTCTACAATGAGCAGTTCTTC
TRBJ2-7 . TRBV7-7 . CASSLTQGDYEQYF TGTGCCAGCAGCTTAACCCAGGGTGACTACGAGCAGTACTTC
TRBJ1-1 . TRBV27 . CASGPIGVGEAFF TGTGCCAGCGGCCCGATCGGGGTGGGTGAAGCTTTCTTT
TRBJ1-1 TRBD1 TRBV5-6 . CASSRDRLGTEAFF TGTGCCAGCAGCCGGGACAGGTTGGGCACTGAAGCTTTCTTT
TRBJ2-2 . TRBV5-1 . CASSSSGSPTGELFF TGCGCCAGCAGCTCTTCGGGGTCCCCCACCGGGGAGCTGTTTTTT
TRBJ2-2 . TRBV7-3 . CASSLGIRTGELFF TGTGCCAGCAGCTTAGGCATTCGTACCGGGGAGCTGTTTTTT
TRBJ1-5 . TRBV7-6 . CASSKDRNNQPQHF TGTGCCAGCAGCAAAGACAGAAACAATCAGCCCCAGCATTTT
TRBJ2-7 TRBD2 TRBV7-9 . CASSFMTSHEQYF TGTGCCAGCAGCTTCATGACTAGCCACGAGCAGTACTTC
TRBJ1-1 . TRBV27 . CASSTGLMNTEAFF TGTGCCAGCAGTACAGGGTTAATGAACACTGAAGCTTTCTTT
TRBJ2-7 . TRBV4-3 medium-sized CASSHLQDAAYEQYF TGCGCCAGCAGCCATCTACAGGACGCCGCCTACGAGCAGTACTTC
TRBJ2-3 . TRBV29-1 . CSVRYSDTQYF TGCAGCGTAAGATATAGCGATACGCAGTATTTT
TRBJ2-1 TRBD2 TRBV11-3 . CASSLVQRGGNEQFF TGTGCCAGCAGCTTAGTGCAGCGGGGGGGCAATGAGCAGTTCTTC
TRBJ1-1 TRBD1 TRBV28 few CASSTGGRRTEAFF TGTGCCAGCAGCACAGGGGGGAGGAGAACTGAAGCTTTCTTT
TRBJ2-2 . TRBV7-9 . CASSLGGNTGELFF TGTGCCAGCAGCTTAGGCGGGAACACCGGGGAGCTGTTTTTT
TRBJ2-5 TRBD1 TRBV28 . CASSPRTGLQETQYF TGTGCCAGCAGTCCTCGGACAGGGCTACAAGAGACCCAGTACTTC
TRBJ2-3 . TRBV28 once CASNSGGKTDTQYF TGTGCCAGCAACTCCGGAGGCAAGACAGATACGCAGTATTTT
TRBJ1-1 . TRBV4-1 . CASSQDTGPNTEAFF TGCGCCAGCAGCCAAGATACAGGACCGAACACTGAAGCTTTCTTT
TRBJ2-7 TRBD2 TRBV19 . CASSGLAAEQYF TGTGCCAGTAGTGGACTAGCGGCGGAGCAGTACTTC
TRBJ1-1 . TRBV6-5 . CASRSPGLETEAFF TGTGCCAGCAGGTCCCCAGGGTTGGAGACTGAAGCTTTCTTT
TRBJ2-7 TRBD1 TRBV6-5 . CASSYEQGSYEQYF TGTGCCAGCAGTTACGAACAGGGGAGCTACGAGCAGTACTTC
TRBJ1-5 TRBD1 TRBV5-1 . CASSLDGQGNQPQHF TGCGCCAGCAGCTTGGATGGACAGGGAAATCAGCCCCAGCATTTT
TRBJ1-3 . TRBV6-5 . CASRGHSGNTIYF TGTGCCAGCAGGGGCCACTCTGGAAACACCATATATTTT
TRBJ1-1 TRBD1 TRBV2 . CASNLQGVGNTEAFF TGTGCCAGCAACCTACAGGGGGTAGGGAACACTGAAGCTTTCTTT
TRBJ1-2 . TRBV13 . CASSSTFGRIANYGYTF TGTGCCAGCAGCTCAACCTTTGGGAGGATAGCTAACTATGGCTACACCTTC
TRBJ1-6 . TRBV27 . CASSYGRVNSPLHF TGTGCCAGCAGCTACGGCAGGGTTAATTCACCCCTCCACTTT
TRBJ2-5 . TRBV19 . CASSRGVQTQYF TGTGCCAGTAGTAGGGGCGTACAGACCCAGTACTTC